Listed here are 27 T cell receptor beta chains from one sample, sequenced in a study of CD8 T cells in Susac syndrome. With random hexamers, reverse transcription was performed on about 0.5 to 1 ug of RNA. From the immunoSEQ multiplex PCR reads, TCRdb called clonotypes with MiXCR, one entry per CDR3 protein. Of over 150,000 distinct CDR3 sequences listed, 90% to 95% are singletons. Input material: CD4+ T cells from PBMCs. Receptor source: a human donor with Susac syndrome.

CDR3 in DNA: TGTGCCAGCATAAACAGGGGGAACACTGAAGCTTTCTTT. Its protein is CASINRGNTEAFF. V usage is TRBV19 and J usage is TRBJ1-1, with TRBD1 matching 7 bases. The trim removed 9 bases at V and 1 base at J, leaving 5 bases unmatched. Germline-derived CDR1 and CDR2 are LNHDA and SQIVND (reference sequence). This CDR3 has 13 amino acids.

The chain recombines TRBV4-3 with TRBJ1-2, with D possibly being TRBD1 (5 bases). CDR3 length: 15 amino acids. The V gene's germline CDR1 is LGHNA and CDR2 YSLEER. The V end was cut by 0 bases, the J end by 8 bases, with 16 bases between. The CDR3: CASSQDRGQGGGYTF. The CDR3 DNA follows: TGCGCCAGCAGCCAAGATAGAGGCCAGGGTGGAGGCTACACCTTC.

The chain employs TRBV12-3 or TRBV12-4 and TRBJ2-7; 11 bases line up with TRBD1. After removal of 6 bases from V and 6 bases from J, the junction contained 7 bases not matched to a gene. The CDR3 has 14 amino acids. The DNA for the CDR3 is TGTGCCAGCAGCTTTGGACAGGGGGCCCCCGAGCAGTACTTC. Amino acids: CASSFGQGAPEQYF.

This rearrangement joins TRBV20-1 to TRBJ2-1; no firm D call. This CDR3 region has 12 residues. CDR1 and CDR2 (germline): DFQATT, SNEGSKA (reference sequence). Deletions cut 3 bases from V and 8 bases from J, with 11 bases between. The DNA of the CDR3 is TGCAGTGCTAGCCAAAATCCTGATGAGCAGTTCTTC. As protein: CSASQNPDEQFF.

The chain's CDR3 is CASSLGGQPPTPQHF. DNA of the CDR3: TGCGCCAGCAGCTTGGGGGGACAGCCCCCTACGCCCCAGCATTTT. The chain combines TRBV5-1 with TRBJ1-5, with 7 positions matching TRBD1. CDR3 size: 15 residues. Germline V gives CDR1 SGHRS, CDR2 YFSETQ. The ends lost 0 bases at V and 9 bases at J; junction bases unmatched: 9.

The gene calls are TRBV6-5 and TRBJ1-1; tentative D call: TRBD1 (5 bases). The CDR3 consists of 15 residues. Germline loops: CDR1 MNHEY, CDR2 SVGAGI. With 6 bases removed from V and 1 base from J, the gap between germline ends came to 15 bases. CDR3 DNA sequence: TGTGCCAGCAGCGAACGTGGGGGTCGGAACACTGAAGCTTTCTTT. Translating it yields CASSERGGRNTEAFF.

The chain employs TRBV20-1 and TRBJ1-2, with 8 bases lining up with TRBD1. The germline gives CDR1 DFQATT, CDR2 SNEGSKA (reference sequence). The CDR3 is made up of 17 amino acids. V shed 0 bases, J shed 7 bases, and the junction held 16 bases outside the gene matches. The CDR3 sequence: CSARDFGFGQGWGGYTF. The CDR3 DNA reads TGCAGTGCTAGAGATTTCGGTTTCGGACAGGGATGGGGTGGCTACACCTTC.

This chain uses TRBV18 with TRBJ2-5, with 7 bases fitting TRBD2. The CDR3 is 16 residues long. Looked up from germline, CDR1 is KGHSH and CDR2 is LQKENI. The V gene end was trimmed by 0 bases and the J gene end by 6 bases; junction bases not matched to a gene: 10. DNA for the CDR3: TGTGCCAGCTCACCACCGGAAGGGCTAGCGGCCCAGACCCAGTACTTC. Protein: CASSPPEGLAAQTQYF.

The chain carries TRBV18 and TRBJ1-5; TRBD1 is a possible D gene (6 bases). Trimming took off 1 base at V and 5 bases at J, with 12 bases between the two ends. This CDR3 region has 15 residues. Germline V gene lookup returns CDR1 KGHSH and CDR2 LQKENI. CDR3 residues: CASSPQAGEHQPQHF. The DNA for the CDR3 is TGTGCCAGCTCACCACAGGCAGGGGAGCATCAGCCCCAGCATTTT.

The V call is TRBV30, the J call TRBJ1-4; tentative D call: TRBD1 (6 bases). This CDR3 spans 14 amino acids. Germline loops: CDR1 GTSNPN, CDR2 SVGIG (reference sequence). V gave up 2 bases and J gave up 6 bases, with 13 bases separating them. The DNA of the CDR3 is TGTGCCTGGAGTCTCAGGGGAATGGATGAAAAACTGTTTTTT. This codes for CAWSLRGMDEKLFF. Together with reference TRBV30 and TRBJ1-4, the CDR3 gives the full variable domain: SQTIHQWPATLVQPVGSPLSLECTVEGTSNPNLYWYRQAAGRGLQLLFYSVGIGQISSEVPQNLSASRPQDRQFILSSKKLLLSDSGFYLCAWSLRGMDEKLFFGSGTQLSVL.

This clonotype appeared once. The gene calls are TRBV29-1 and TRBJ1-4; D unclear. The germline CDR1 and CDR2 sequences are SQVTM and ANQGSEA. The CDR3 is 12 residues long. Trimming took 2 bases from V and 6 from J, leaving 7 bases between them. The CDR3 protein is CSVESGDEKLFF. As DNA, the CDR3 is TGCAGCGTTGAATCTGGGGATGAAAAACTGTTTTTT.

J is TRBJ2-5 and V is TRBV4-2; 9 bases agree with TRBD2. J lost 4 bases, V lost 4 bases, and 7 bases had no gene match. This CDR3 contains 15 residues. Germline V lookup: CDR1 LGHNA, CDR2 YNFKEQ. CDR3 loop: CASSRAGGQRETQYF. The CDR3 DNA reads TGTGCCAGCAGCCGGGCGGGGGGGCAGAGAGAGACCCAGTACTTC.

The chain is built from TRBV30 and TRBJ2-3; 15 nucleotides match TRBD2. V lost 4 bases, J lost 0 bases, and 5 bases stayed unmatched. The CDR3 covers 17 residues. Germline V gene data show CDR1 as GTSNPN and CDR2 as SVGIG (reference sequence). The DNA of the CDR3 is TGTGCCTGGAACCGTGGACTAGCGGGAGGGAGCACAGATACGCAGTATTTT. Its protein is CAWNRGLAGGSTDTQYF.

The rearrangement joins TRBV12-3 or TRBV12-4 to TRBJ2-2; 12 bases align to TRBD2. CDR3 length equals 15 residues. The J segment lost 5 bases and the V segment lost 5 bases, leaving 3 bases of the junction unmatched. The CDR3 reads CASSRGTSGTGELFF. In DNA, the CDR3 is TGTGCCAGCAGTCGCGGGACTAGCGGGACCGGGGAGCTGTTTTTT.

The V call is TRBV30, the J call TRBJ2-3; the D gene is possibly TRBD2 (5 bases). The CDR3 spans 13 residues. Germline assignment: CDR1 GTSNPN and CDR2 SVGIG (reference sequence). V was pared by 6 bases and J by 3 bases, with 13 bases between. CDR3 DNA sequence: TGTGCCTGCCGGACTGCGGAGACAGATACGCAGTATTTT. This translates into CACRTAETDTQYF.

The rearrangement uses TRBV2 and TRBJ2-7, with 7 positions matching TRBD1. V gave up 5 bases and J gave up 11 bases; unmatched junction bases: 12. Germline-derived CDR1 and CDR2 are SNHLY and FYNNEI. This CDR3 comprises 13 residues. The CDR3 loop reads CASSHGYFGQEYF. Here the CDR3 DNA reads TGTGCCAGCAGTCATGGTTACTTTGGACAGGAGTACTTC.

The V call is TRBV7-9, the J call TRBJ1-2; 9 nucleotides match TRBD1. V lost 3 bases and J lost 4; bases outside the gene matches: 3. The CDR3 contains 14 residues. Germline V CDR1 and CDR2: SEHNR, FQNEAQ (reference sequence). The CDR3 is CASSFPGQGYGYTF. The CDR3 DNA sequence: TGTGCCAGCAGCTTTCCGGGACAGGGCTATGGCTACACCTTC.

This chain links TRBV2 with TRBJ2-3, with D maybe TRBD1 (5 bases). The CDR3 loop spans 15 amino acids. Per germline, CDR1 SNHLY and CDR2 FYNNEI. Trimming removed 4 bases from V and 3 bases from J, with 14 bases in between. This CDR3 reads CASSGIRDGTDTQYF. The DNA of the CDR3 is TGTGCCAGCAGTGGTATCAGGGATGGAACAGATACGCAGTATTTT.

V usage is TRBV15 and J usage is TRBJ2-1; D might be TRBD1 or TRBD2, each matching 5 bases. Germline loops: CDR1 LNHNV, CDR2 YYDKDF (reference sequence). The CDR3 extends over 16 amino acids. The V and J ends lost 0 bases and 6 bases respectively, with 15 bases between them. DNA for the CDR3: TGTGCCACCAGCAGAGAAGTGGGGGAGTGGGCCAATGAGCAGTTCTTC. Residues: CATSREVGEWANEQFF.

The V and J genes are TRBV30 and TRBJ2-7; D gene ambiguous. Germline values: CDR1 GTSNPN, CDR2 SVGIG (reference sequence). The V end lost 1 base, the J end lost 2 bases, and 12 bases lay between the germline ends. CDR3 length: 14 residues. Here the CDR3 reads CAWSAPDRPYEQYF. The CDR3 DNA reads TGTGCCTGGAGTGCCCCTGACCGCCCCTACGAGCAGTACTTC.

This sequence joins TRBV4-3 and TRBJ2-2; D is possibly TRBD2 (6 bases). The length of the CDR3 is 15 residues. Germline loops: CDR1 LGHNA, CDR2 YSLEER. The germline V and J ends were trimmed by 8 bases and 0 bases, with 13 bases remaining between them. The CDR3 region is CASRRGSTNTGELFF. The DNA of the CDR3 is TGCGCCAGCCGCCGGGGGAGCACGAACACCGGGGAGCTGTTTTTT.

V gene TRBV2 combines with J gene TRBJ1-1; D ambiguous. CDR1 is SNHLY and CDR2 is FYNNEI in the germline V gene. The CDR3 has 12 amino acids. The germline V and J ends were trimmed by 7 bases and 4 bases, with 10 bases remaining between them. The CDR3 region has the DNA TGTGCCAGCAATATAGAGGGCACTGAAGCTTTCTTT. Its translation: CASNIEGTEAFF.

The V and J genes are TRBV5-6 and TRBJ2-5, with 8 bases matching TRBD2. In germline, CDR1 is SGHDT, CDR2 YYEEEE. CDR3 length: 15 amino acids. J lost 5 bases, V lost 0 bases, and 6 bases had no gene match. CDR3 DNA sequence: TGTGCCAGCAGCTTGGATACTAGCGGTGGGGAGACCCAGTACTTC. It codes for CASSLDTSGGETQYF.

This clonotype was detected only once. The chain couples TRBV9 to TRBJ1-5; TRBD1 matches 7 bases. The ends lost 3 bases at V and 5 bases at J; junction bases unmatched: 8. Germline loops: CDR1 SGDLS, CDR2 YYNGEE. The CDR3 extends over 15 amino acids. CDR3 loop: CASSANDREYQPQHF. The CDR3 nucleotides read TGTGCCAGCAGCGCCAATGACAGGGAGTATCAGCCCCAGCATTTT.

The chain has TRBV3-1 and TRBJ2-7; perhaps TRBD2 as D (5 bases). The CDR3 is 13 residues long. The V and J ends lost 5 bases and 0 bases respectively, with 8 bases between them. Germline CDR1 reads LGHDT; CDR2 reads YNNKEL (reference sequence). Written as DNA, the CDR3 is TGTGCCAGCAGCTCCGGACTCTCCTACGAGCAGTACTTC. Amino acid sequence: CASSSGLSYEQYF.

The chain joins TRBV20-1 to TRBJ1-5; tentatively, D is TRBD1 (6 bases). The length of the CDR3 is 15 residues. V dropped 2 bases and J dropped 1 base, with 12 bases sitting between them. Germline lookup yields CDR1 DFQATT and CDR2 SNEGSKA (reference sequence). The CDR3 protein is CSARSSQGSNQPQHF. DNA of the CDR3: TGCAGTGCTAGATCATCACAGGGAAGCAATCAGCCCCAGCATTTT.

V gene TRBV30 combines with J gene TRBJ2-7; 7 positions agree with TRBD2. In germline, CDR1 is GTSNPN, CDR2 SVGIG (reference sequence). V lost 0 bases, J lost 7 bases, and 3 bases stayed unmatched. The CDR3 is made up of 12 amino acids. CDR3 in DNA: TGTGCCTGGAGTGTCCGGGGAGGGGAGCAGTACTTC. Translation gives CAWSVRGGEQYF. The full variable domain, its missing parts supplied by reference TRBV30 and TRBJ2-7, is SQTIHQWPATLVQPVGSPLSLECTVEGTSNPNLYWYRQAAGRGLQLLFYSVGIGQISSEVPQNLSASRPQDRQFILSSKKLLLSDSGFYLCAWSVRGGEQYFGPGTRLTVT.